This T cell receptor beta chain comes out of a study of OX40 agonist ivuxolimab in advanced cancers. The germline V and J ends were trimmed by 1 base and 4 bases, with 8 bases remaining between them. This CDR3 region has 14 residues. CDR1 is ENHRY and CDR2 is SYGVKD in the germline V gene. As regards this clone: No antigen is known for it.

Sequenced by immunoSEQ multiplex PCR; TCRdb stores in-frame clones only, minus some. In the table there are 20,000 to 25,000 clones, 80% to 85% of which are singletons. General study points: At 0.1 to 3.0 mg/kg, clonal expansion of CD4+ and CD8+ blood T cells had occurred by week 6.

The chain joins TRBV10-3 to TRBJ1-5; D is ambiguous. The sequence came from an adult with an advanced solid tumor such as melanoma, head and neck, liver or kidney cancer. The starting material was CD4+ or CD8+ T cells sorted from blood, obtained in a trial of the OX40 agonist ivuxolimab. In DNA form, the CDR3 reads TGTGCCATCAGTGAGTTGGGATATAATCAGCCCCAGCATTTT. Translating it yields CAISELGYNQPQHF.